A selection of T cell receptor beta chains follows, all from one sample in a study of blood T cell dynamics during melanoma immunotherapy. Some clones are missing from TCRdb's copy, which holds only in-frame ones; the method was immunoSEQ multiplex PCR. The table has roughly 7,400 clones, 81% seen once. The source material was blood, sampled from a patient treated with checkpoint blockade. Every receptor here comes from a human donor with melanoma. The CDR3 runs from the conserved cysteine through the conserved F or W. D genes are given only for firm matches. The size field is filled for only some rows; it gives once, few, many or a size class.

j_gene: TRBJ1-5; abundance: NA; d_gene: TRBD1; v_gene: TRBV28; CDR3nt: TGTGCCAGCAGTCCGAGACAGGGTCCCCAGCATTTT; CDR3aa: CASSPRQGPQHF
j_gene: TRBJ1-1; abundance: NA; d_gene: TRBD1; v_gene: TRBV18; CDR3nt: TGTGCCAGCTCTCATACGGGACAGGGGGCTATAGGGGGAGCTTTCTTT; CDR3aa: CASSHTGQGAIGGAFF
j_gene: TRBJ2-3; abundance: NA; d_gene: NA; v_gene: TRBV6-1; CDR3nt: TGTGCCAGCAGTGAAGTTAACGGGGGTGGCACAGATACGCAGTATTTT; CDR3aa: CASSEVNGGGTDTQYF
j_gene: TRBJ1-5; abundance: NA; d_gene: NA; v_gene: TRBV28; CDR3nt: TGTGCCAGCAGTTTTTTTCGGCCTAGTTATAGCAATCAGCCCCAGCATTTT; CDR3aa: CASSFFRPSYSNQPQHF
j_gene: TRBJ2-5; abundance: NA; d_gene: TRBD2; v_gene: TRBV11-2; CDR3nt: TGTGCCAGCAGCTTAGAGTTAGCGGGGTTGCTCCAAGAGACCCAGTACTTC; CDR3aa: CASSLELAGLLQETQYF
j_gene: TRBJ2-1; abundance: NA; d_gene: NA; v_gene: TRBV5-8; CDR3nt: TGTGCCAGCAGCTTAAACAGGCTCAATGAGCAGTTCTTC; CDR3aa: CASSLNRLNEQFF
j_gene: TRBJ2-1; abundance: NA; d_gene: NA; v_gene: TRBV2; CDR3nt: TGTGCCAGCAGTGGGGAAAGAGTATACAATGAGCAGTTCTTC; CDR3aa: CASSGERVYNEQFF
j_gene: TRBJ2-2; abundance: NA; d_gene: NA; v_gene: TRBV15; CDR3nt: TGTGCCACCAGCAGAGGACTACGGGGCACCGGGGAGCTGTTTTTT; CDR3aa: CATSRGLRGTGELFF
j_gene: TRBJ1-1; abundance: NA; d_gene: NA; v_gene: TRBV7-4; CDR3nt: TGTGCCAGCTCATCTAGGGGGGAGAGGTGGACTGAAGCTTTCTTT; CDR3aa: CASSSRGERWTEAFF
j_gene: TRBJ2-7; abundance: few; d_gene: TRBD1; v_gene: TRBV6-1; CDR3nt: TGTGCCGCCCACCCGGGACAGGGAATCGAGCAGTACTTC; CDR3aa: CAAHPGQGIEQYF
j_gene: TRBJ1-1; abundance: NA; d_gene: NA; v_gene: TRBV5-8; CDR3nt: TGTGCCAGCAGCTTGGACAGTGACACTGAAGCTTTCTTT; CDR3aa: CASSLDSDTEAFF
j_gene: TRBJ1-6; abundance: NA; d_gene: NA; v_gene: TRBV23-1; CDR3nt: TGCGCCAGCCCCACCCCTCCTCGCGAACGGGTGTCCTATAATTCACCCCTCCACTTT; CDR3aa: CASPTPPRERVSYNSPLHF
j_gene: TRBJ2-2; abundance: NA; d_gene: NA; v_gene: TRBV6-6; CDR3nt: TGTGCCAGCAGCACCACAAACACCGGGGAGCTGTTTTTT; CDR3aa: CASSTTNTGELFF
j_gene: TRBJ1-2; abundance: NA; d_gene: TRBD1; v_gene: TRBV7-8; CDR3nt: TGTGCCAGCAGCTCCAGGGGCGGGACAGGGGGCGGCTACACCTTC; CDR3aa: CASSSRGGTGGGYTF
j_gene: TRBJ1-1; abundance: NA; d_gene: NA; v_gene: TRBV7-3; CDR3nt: TGTGCCAGCAGCTTAGGTGGGGGGGCGACCACTGAAGCTTTCTTT; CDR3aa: CASSLGGGATTEAFF
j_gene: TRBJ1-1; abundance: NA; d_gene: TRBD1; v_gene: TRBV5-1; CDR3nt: TGCGCCAGCAGCTTCCAGGGGGAGGACACTGAAGCTTTCTTT; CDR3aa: CASSFQGEDTEAFF
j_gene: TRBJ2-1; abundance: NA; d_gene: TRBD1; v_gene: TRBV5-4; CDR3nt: TGTGCCAGCAGCTTGTCCACCTTGGGACAGGGTTTGCGTGAGCAGTTCTTC; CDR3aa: CASSLSTLGQGLREQFF
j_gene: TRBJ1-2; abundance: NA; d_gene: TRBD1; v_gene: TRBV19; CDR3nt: TGTGCCAGTAGTAACAGGGGAGACTATGGCTACACCTTC; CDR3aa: CASSNRGDYGYTF
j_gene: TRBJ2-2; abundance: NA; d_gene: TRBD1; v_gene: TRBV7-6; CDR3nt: TGTGCCAGCAGCAGGGGGCCCGGGGAGCTGTTTTTT; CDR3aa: CASSRGPGELFF
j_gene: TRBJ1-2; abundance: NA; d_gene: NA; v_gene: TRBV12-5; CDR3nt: TGTGCTAGTGGTTTTACTTGGCATGGCTACACCTTC; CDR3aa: CASGFTWHGYTF
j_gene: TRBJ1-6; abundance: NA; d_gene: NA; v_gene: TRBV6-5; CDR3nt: TGTGCCAGCAGCCCCCCGGGGGGGAGGAATTCACCCCTCCACTTT; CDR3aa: CASSPPGGRNSPLHF
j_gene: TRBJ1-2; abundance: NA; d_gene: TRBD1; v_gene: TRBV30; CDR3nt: TGTGCCTGGAGTGCTTCGGGACAGCATAACTATGGCTACACCTTC; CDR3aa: CAWSASGQHNYGYTF
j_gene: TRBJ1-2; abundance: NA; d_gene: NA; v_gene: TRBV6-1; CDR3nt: TGTGCCAGCAGTGAGAGATCAGCTTCCTATGGCTACACCTTC; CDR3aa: CASSERSASYGYTF
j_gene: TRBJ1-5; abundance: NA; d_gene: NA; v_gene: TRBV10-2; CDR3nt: TGCGCCAGCAGTGATGGGGGACGGAATCAGCCCCAGCATTTT; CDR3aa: CASSDGGRNQPQHF
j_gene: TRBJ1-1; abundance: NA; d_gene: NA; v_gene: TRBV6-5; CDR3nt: TGTGCCAGCAGTCAGCCAGAGAACACTGAAGCTTTCTTT; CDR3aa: CASSQPENTEAFF
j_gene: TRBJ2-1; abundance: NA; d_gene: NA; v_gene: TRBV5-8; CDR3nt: TGTGCCAGCAGCATGAAAGGGGCTAATGAGCAGTTCTTC; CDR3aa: CASSMKGANEQFF
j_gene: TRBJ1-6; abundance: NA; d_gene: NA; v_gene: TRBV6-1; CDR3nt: TGTGCCAGCACAAGCTCCGGGACACGTCTGTCACCCCTCCACTTT; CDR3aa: CASTSSGTRLSPLHF
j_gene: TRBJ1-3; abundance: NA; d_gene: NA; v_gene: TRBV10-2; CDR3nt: TGCGCCAGCAGGGACGGAAACACCATATATTTT; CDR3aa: CASRDGNTIYF
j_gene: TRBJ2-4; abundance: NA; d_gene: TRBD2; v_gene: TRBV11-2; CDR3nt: TGTGCCAGCAGCTTAGGCAGGACTAGCGGGGCCATTCAGTACTTC; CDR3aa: CASSLGRTSGAIQYF
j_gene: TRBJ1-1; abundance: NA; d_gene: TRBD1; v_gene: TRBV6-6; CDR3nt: TGTGCCAGCAGTGGACAGGGAGGGAACACTGAAGCTTTCTTT; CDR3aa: CASSGQGGNTEAFF
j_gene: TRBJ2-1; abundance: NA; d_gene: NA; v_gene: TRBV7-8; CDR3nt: TGTGCCAGCAGCTTAGGGATATTCAATGAGCAGTTCTTC; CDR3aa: CASSLGIFNEQFF
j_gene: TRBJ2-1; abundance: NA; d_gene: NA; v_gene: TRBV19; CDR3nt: TGTGCCAGTAGTATTCTCGCAGGGAGGAACGAGCAGTTCTTC; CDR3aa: CASSILAGRNEQFF
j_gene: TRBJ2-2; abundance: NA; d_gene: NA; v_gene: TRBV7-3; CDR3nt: TGTGCCAGCAGCTGGACAGATTCGAACACCGGGGAGCTGTTTTTT; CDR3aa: CASSWTDSNTGELFF
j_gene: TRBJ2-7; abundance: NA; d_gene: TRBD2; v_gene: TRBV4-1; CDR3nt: TGCGCCAGCAGCCAAGAATTTATGGGGCGGGGGGACTACGAGCAGTACTTC; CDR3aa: CASSQEFMGRGDYEQYF
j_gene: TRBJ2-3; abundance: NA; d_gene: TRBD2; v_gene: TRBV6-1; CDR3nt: TGTGCCAGCAGTCTAGCGGGGGGACCCACAGATACGCAGTATTTT; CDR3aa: CASSLAGGPTDTQYF
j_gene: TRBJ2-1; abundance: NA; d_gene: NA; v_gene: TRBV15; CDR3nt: TGTGCCACCAGCAGAGATGGGGGGATAGACGAGCAGTTCTTC; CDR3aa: CATSRDGGIDEQFF
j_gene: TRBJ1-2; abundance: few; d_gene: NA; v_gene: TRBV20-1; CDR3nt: TGCAGTGCTAGGGGGACGGAAGGCTACACCTTC; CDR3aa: CSARGTEGYTF
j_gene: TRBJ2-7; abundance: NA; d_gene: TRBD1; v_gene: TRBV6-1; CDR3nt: TGTGCCAGCAGCCTACAGGGGGCGTCCTACGAGCAGTACTTC; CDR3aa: CASSLQGASYEQYF
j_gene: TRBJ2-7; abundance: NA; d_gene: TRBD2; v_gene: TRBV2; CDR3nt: TGTGCCAGCAGTGCGGTGGCGGGGGGCACTGGCGAGCAGTACTTC; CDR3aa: CASSAVAGGTGEQYF
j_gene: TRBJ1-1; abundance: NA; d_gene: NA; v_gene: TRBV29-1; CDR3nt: TGCAGCGTTGATGGGCAGAGTGACACTGAAGCTTTCTTT; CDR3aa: CSVDGQSDTEAFF
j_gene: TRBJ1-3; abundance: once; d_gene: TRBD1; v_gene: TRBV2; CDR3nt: TGTGCCAGCAGTCTCTCCACCGGGACAGGGCGAAACACCATATATTTT; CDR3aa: CASSLSTGTGRNTIYF
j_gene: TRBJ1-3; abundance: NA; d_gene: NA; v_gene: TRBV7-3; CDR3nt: TGTGCCAGCAGCTTGGGGGGCATCTCTGGAAACACCATATATTTT; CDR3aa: CASSLGGISGNTIYF
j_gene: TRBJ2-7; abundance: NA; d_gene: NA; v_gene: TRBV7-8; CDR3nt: TGTGCCAGCAGCCGATCCGATAGCTCCTACGAGCAGTACTTC; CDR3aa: CASSRSDSSYEQYF
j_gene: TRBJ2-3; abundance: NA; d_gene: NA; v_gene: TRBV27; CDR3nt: TGTGCCAGCAGTCCGTATAGCACAGATACGCAGTATTTT; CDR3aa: CASSPYSTDTQYF
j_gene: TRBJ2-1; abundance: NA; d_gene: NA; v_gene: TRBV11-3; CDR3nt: TGTGCCAGCAGCTTAGACGTAGGGCCAGGCGATGAGCAGTTCTTC; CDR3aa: CASSLDVGPGDEQFF
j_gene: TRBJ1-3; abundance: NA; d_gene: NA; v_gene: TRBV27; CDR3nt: TGTGCCAGCAGGTTGAGCTCTGGAAACACCATATATTTT; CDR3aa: CASRLSSGNTIYF
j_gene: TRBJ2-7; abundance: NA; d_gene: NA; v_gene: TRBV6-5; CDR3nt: TGTGCCACCAGGGCTCTAACAGGGATCTCCTACGAGCAGTACTTC; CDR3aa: CATRALTGISYEQYF